The present TCR beta chain was sequenced within a study of CD8+ T cells in alopecia areata (dated by TCRdb to the late 2010s). For the wider study: The treated patients took part in an open-label pilot trial in which moderate-to-severe alopecia areata was treated with oral tofacitinib at 5 to 10 mg twice daily. Tofacitinib was administered for 6 to 18 months, and 6 months of follow-up off drug were then conducted to assess delayed response and recurrence. For the treated patients, the SALT score, which quantifies what percentage of scalp surface area is affected, served as the measure of disease severity. High-throughput TCRbeta sequencing was used to examine T cell clonal expansion in alopecia areata in both the C3H/HeJ mouse model and human patients. Scalp tissue and sorted CD4+ and CD8+ peripheral blood T cells from patchy and totalis/universalis alopecia areata patients and from healthy controls were covered by human TCRbeta sequencing. Biopsies were taken from tofacitinib-treated patients at baseline and at 4 and 24 weeks of treatment, and a later scalp biopsy was taken in several of the tofacitinib-treated patients. Scalp clonality was compared across normal scalp (n=4), patchy alopecia areata scalp (n=8), and alopecia totalis/universalis scalp (n=8). RNA was obtained with the PAXgene miRNA kit for fixed scalp, the miRNeasy kit for PBMCs, and the RNeasy kit for mouse skin. TCRbeta CDR3 regions were amplified by immunoSEQ multiplex PCR with 35 Vbeta forward and 13 Jbeta reverse primers. Overall study results and their limits: Many expanded lesional clones were found to persist in scalp and blood during tofacitinib treatment, and relapse after treatment cessation may be partly explained by this persistence. Resident alphabeta T cells in normal human skin are also sequenced, complicating scalp TCR repertoire analysis, unlike mouse skin dominated by gammadelta T cells. Tofacitinib significantly lowered scalp clonality and the number of expanded CD8+ clones among the top 100 scalp clones. Because the treated cohort was small and had only one nonresponder, larger studies are needed to examine links between baseline CD8+ expansion and response. TCR sequences shared between patients were less clear than in mice, possibly partly because of HLA diversity in the patient population. Compared with normal scalp, lesional scalp, particularly in alopecia totalis/universalis, had higher clonality and more expanded CD8+ clones, which suggests antigenic drive.

Turning to this clone: Its antigen is not yet known. One base away there is no much larger clone; base qualities are not given.

The time point label here, explained by the study, means: around 28 days on oral tofacitinib. The sample's treatment or condition label is to be understood as: oral pan-JAK inhibitor, 5-10 mg twice daily. Lesional scalp punch biopsies and peripheral blood were obtained from alopecia areata patients. PBMCs were separated by density centrifugation and stained for CD3, CD4 and CD8, after which CD4+ and CD8+ T cells were sorted on a FACSAria. Library creation used the immunoSEQ multiplex PCR assay. To provide template for TCR sequencing, every sample had RNA extracted and reverse transcribed into cDNA. First-strand cDNA was synthesized using SuperScript III with a 2:1 mix of oligo-dT and random hexamers. A synthetic immune receptor repertoire was used to gauge amplification bias, and whatever bias remained was removed computationally. In the paper's pipeline: Raw reads were preprocessed to remove errors, and CDR3 was defined by IMGT conventions from the conserved cysteine to phenylalanine. Clonality was calculated as 1 minus Shannon entropy normalized by log2 of the number of productive unique TCRs. CD4 or CD8 identity of scalp clones was inferred by cross-referencing scalp TCRbeta sequences with sorted blood CD4 and CD8 repertoires. The table comes from immuneACCESS by way of TCRdb, which keeps in-frame sequences with V and J called. Part of the clones is missing from these tables; in studies checked, under half for an unresolved V gene and the rest for unknown reasons. That table supplies the V and J calls and clone size; D and trimming were determined from the DNA. Recorded for this sample are approximately 210,000 clones; less than 65% of them occurred a single time. The ten most abundant clones make up more than 3.5% of the sample.

The germline V gene encodes CDR1 SGDLS and CDR2 YYNGEE. From V the trimming removes 4 bases and from J it removes 2 bases, while the gene matches leave 7 bases of the junction unaccounted for. The CDR3, from cysteine to phenylalanine, totals 17 residues. The kept DNA is CDR3 alone, 51 bases in frame from the first base. The chain employs TRBV9 and TRBJ2-5, with 14 central nucleotides matching TRBD2. This material consisted of CD4+ T cells sorted from blood, taken at week 4, from a patient treated with tofacitinib. This TCR came from a human donor with alopecia areata. At the DNA level, the sequence is TGTGCCAGCAGCATCGGGACTAGCGGGGGCATACAAGAGACCCAGTACTTC. Translated, it gives CASSIGTSGGIQETQYF.